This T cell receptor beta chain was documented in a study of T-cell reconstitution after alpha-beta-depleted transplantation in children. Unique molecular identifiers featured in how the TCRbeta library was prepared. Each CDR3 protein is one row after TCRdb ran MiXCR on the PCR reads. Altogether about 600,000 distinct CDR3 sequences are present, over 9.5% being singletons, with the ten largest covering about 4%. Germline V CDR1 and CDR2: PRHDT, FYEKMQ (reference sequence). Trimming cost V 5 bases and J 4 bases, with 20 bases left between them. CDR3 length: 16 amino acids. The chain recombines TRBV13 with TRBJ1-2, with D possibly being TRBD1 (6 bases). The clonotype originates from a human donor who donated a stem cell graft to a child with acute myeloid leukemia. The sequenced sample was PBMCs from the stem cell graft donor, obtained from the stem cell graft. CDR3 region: CASSRWTTEDSYGYTF. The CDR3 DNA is TGTGCCAGCAGCCGTTGGACCACAGAGGACAGCTATGGCTACACCTTC.